The clone carrying this T cell receptor beta chain has just one count. These data originate in a study of blood T cell repertoires in COVID-19. The wider study: Acute-phase and convalescent COVID-19 samples originated in the United States, Italy and Spain. Nucleic acid was either cDNA or gDNA, and it came from T cells, B-cell-depleted T cells, or PBMCs.

Germline values: CDR1 GTSNPN, CDR2 SVGIG (reference sequence). V lost 3 bases, J lost 8 bases, and 19 bases lay in between. The CDR3 totals 14 residues. During active infection, Seattle patients enrolled and were then monitored through disease. Authors' analysis steps: Scientists estimated how many nucleated cells there were by amplifying reference gene primers. Data came from immunoSEQ multiplex PCR; TCRdb stores just in-frame clones and leaves some out. V and J calls and clone size follow that table, whereas D and trimming were derived from the DNA. The sample contains a few hundred thousand clones, about 89% of which appear only once.

Input material: peripheral blood. This sequence was found in a woman under 40 with COVID-19, enrolled during active disease. V gene TRBV30 combines with J gene TRBJ1-2; tentative D call: TRBD1 (5 bases). CDR3 residues: CAWSGMGLSLGYTF. CDR3 nucleotides: TGTGCCTGGAGCGGTATGGGGCTTTCTTTGGGCTACACCTTC. The whole variable domain, remainder taken from reference TRBV30 and TRBJ1-2, is SQTIHQWPATLVQPVGSPLSLECTVEGTSNPNLYWYRQAAGRGLQLLFYSVGIGQISSEVPQNLSASRPQDRQFILSSKKLLLSDSGFYLCAWSGMGLSLGYTFGSGTRLTVV.